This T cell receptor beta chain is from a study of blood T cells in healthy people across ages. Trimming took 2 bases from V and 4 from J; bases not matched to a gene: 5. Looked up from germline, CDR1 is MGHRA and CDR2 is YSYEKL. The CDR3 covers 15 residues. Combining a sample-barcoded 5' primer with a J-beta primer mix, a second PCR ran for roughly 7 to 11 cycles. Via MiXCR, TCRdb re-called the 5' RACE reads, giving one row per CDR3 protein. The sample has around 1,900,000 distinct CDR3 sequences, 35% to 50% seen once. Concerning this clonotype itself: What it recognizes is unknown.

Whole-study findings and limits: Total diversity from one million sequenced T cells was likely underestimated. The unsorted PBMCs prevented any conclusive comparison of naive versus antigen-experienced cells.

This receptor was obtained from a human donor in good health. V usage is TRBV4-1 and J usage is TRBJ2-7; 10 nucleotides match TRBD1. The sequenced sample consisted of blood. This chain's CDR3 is CASSQQGQGRYEQYF. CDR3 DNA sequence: TGCGCCAGCAGCCAACAGGGACAGGGGAGGTACGAGCAGTACTTC.